Following are 23 T cell receptor beta chains from one sample sequenced in a study of shared clonotypes between healthy human individuals. Positive CCR7 selection of CD45RO-negative cells yielded the naive CD8 cells, and terminally differentiated effector memory CD45RA+ cells were excluded. Generated by immunoSEQ multiplex PCR, the TCRdb table keeps only in-frame clones and is missing some. The data contain around 1.9 million clones, around 93% of them seen just once; the ten biggest clones take up around 1.7%. Sequences were obtained from naive CD8+ T cells from PBMCs. These receptors came from a man younger than 35 in good health. Some clones in this sample may be carry-over from other donors' samples.

In its sample, this clone was seen once. V and J are TRBV5-1 and TRBJ2-2; 9 nucleotides agree with TRBD1. The V segment lost 4 bases and the J segment 3 bases; nucleotides outside the gene matches: 4. This CDR3 is built from 15 residues. Germline CDR1 SGHRS, CDR2 YFSETQ. Here the CDR3 DNA reads TGCGCCAGCAGCCCGTGGACAGGGGACACCGGGGAGCTGTTTTTT. Amino acid sequence: CASSPWTGDTGELFF. Variable domain in full (rest from reference TRBV5-1 and TRBJ2-2): KAGVTQTPRYLIKTRGQQVTLSCSPISGHRSVSWYQQTPGQGLQFLFEYFSETQRNKGNFPGRFSGRQFSNSRSEMNVSTLELGDSALYLCASSPWTGDTGELFFGEGSRLTVL.

This chain joins TRBV7-6 and TRBJ2-2; the D is unclear. This CDR3 has 12 residues. Germline lookup yields CDR1 SGHVS and CDR2 FNYEAQ. V was clipped by 5 bases and J by 4 bases, with 5 bases between them. In DNA, the CDR3 is TGTGCCAGCAGCGTCCTCACCGGGGAGCTGTTTTTT. This gives the protein CASSVLTGELFF.

The V and J genes are TRBV7-6 and TRBJ2-3; TRBD2 might be the D (5 bases). Trimming cost V 5 bases and J 3 bases, with 15 bases left between them. From germline, CDR1 is SGHVS and CDR2 FNYEAQ. CDR3 length equals 15 residues. In DNA form, the CDR3 reads TGTGCCAGCAGCCCGGACTCGGGTTTGACAGATACGCAGTATTTT. Its protein is CASSPDSGLTDTQYF.

V gene TRBV28 combines with J gene TRBJ2-1, with D tentatively TRBD2 (5 bases). Germline-derived CDR1 and CDR2 are MDHEN and SYDVKM. CDR3 length equals 12 residues. V lost 2 bases, J lost 7 bases, and 6 bases lay in between. The CDR3 nucleotides are TGTGCCAGCAGTTTAGGGGAGAATGAGCAGTTCTTC. It encodes CASSLGENEQFF. Looking up the rest from reference TRBV28 and TRBJ2-1 gives the full variable domain: DVKVTQSSRYLVKRTGEKVFLECVQDMDHENMFWYRQDPGLGLRLIYFSYDVKMKEKGDIPEGYSVSREKKERFSLILESASTNQTSMYLCASSLGENEQFFGPGTRLTVL.

The V call is TRBV19, the J call TRBJ2-7, with D maybe TRBD2 (6 bases). There are 14 residues in the CDR3. V was cut by 3 bases and J by 6 bases, with 15 bases left in between. CDR1 and CDR2 from the germline V gene are LNHDA and SQIVND (reference sequence). The CDR3 DNA reads as TGTGCCAGTAGTATCAGGAGGGGATTGGGCGAGCAGTACTTC. Amino acid sequence: CASSIRRGLGEQYF.

V usage is TRBV5-4 and J usage is TRBJ2-7, with D possibly being TRBD2 (6 bases). The germline V gene has CDR1 SGHNT and CDR2 YYREEE (reference sequence). Trimming took off 4 bases at V and 7 bases at J, with 21 bases between the two ends. There are 15 residues in the CDR3. CDR3 nucleotides: TGTGCCAGCAGCGTTCCGGGACTGCTCCCTCCTGAGCAGTACTTC. It translates to CASSVPGLLPPEQYF. Full variable domain (outside the CDR3, taken from reference TRBV5-4 and TRBJ2-7): ETGVTQSPTHLIKTRGQQVTLRCSSQSGHNTVSWYQQALGQGPQFIFQYYREEENGRGNFPPRFSGLQFPNYSSELNVNALELDDSALYLCASSVPGLLPPEQYFGPGTRLTVT.

The V gene is TRBV14, the J gene TRBJ2-1; no definite D call. Trimming removed 0 bases from V and 2 bases from J, with 17 bases in between. The CDR3 contains 18 residues. Looked up from germline, CDR1 is SGHDN and CDR2 is FVKESK. CDR3 DNA: TGTGCCAGCAGCCAAGATCTTAGGGTCTCCTTCGCCTACAATGAGCAGTTCTTC. As protein: CASSQDLRVSFAYNEQFF.

This clone came up a few times. The V and J genes are TRBV20-1 and TRBJ1-2; tentative D call: TRBD1 (5 bases). The CDR3 is made up of 11 amino acids. CDR1 and CDR2 (germline): DFQATT, SNEGSKA (reference sequence). The CDR3 DNA reads as TGCACCCTCACGGGGGACTATGGCTACACCTTC. This codes for CTLTGDYGYTF.

CDR3 in DNA: TGTGCCAGCAGGTTCAATACTCTCCGGTCCTACGAGCAGTACTTC. Its translation is CASRFNTLRSYEQYF. This chain connects TRBV11-2 to TRBJ2-7; no firm D call. Germline V gives CDR1 SGHAT, CDR2 FQNNGV. Deletions cut 6 bases from V and 1 base from J, with 16 bases between. This CDR3 comprises 15 residues.

This clone was detected once. The chain recombines TRBV28 with TRBJ2-2, with TRBD1 identical over 8 bases. Germline loops: CDR1 MDHEN, CDR2 SYDVKM. CDR3 length equals 18 residues. The trim removed 5 bases at V and 1 base at J, leaving 12 bases unmatched. The CDR3 region is CASSSVLFGTGNTGELFF. CDR3 sequence (DNA): TGTGCCAGCAGTAGCGTTTTATTTGGGACAGGGAACACCGGGGAGCTGTTTTTT.

This chain links TRBV28 with TRBJ1-6, with a weak D call TRBD1 (6 bases). V was pared by 6 bases and J by 10 bases, with 16 bases between. The CDR3 has 14 residues. Germline V gene lookup returns CDR1 MDHEN and CDR2 SYDVKM. CDR3 DNA sequence: TGTGCCAGCAGAGATATCACAGGGTACTCACCCCTCCACTTT. Translating gives CASRDITGYSPLHF.

This clone was picked up one time. The sample carries other DNA sequences with the same CDR3. V usage is TRBV28 and J usage is TRBJ2-7, with D perhaps TRBD1 (5 bases). V dropped 2 bases and J dropped 3 bases, with 8 bases sitting between them. Germline loops: CDR1 MDHEN, CDR2 SYDVKM. The CDR3 totals 13 residues. The CDR3 sequence: CASSLQGNYEQYF. The CDR3 region has the DNA TGTGCCAGCAGTTTACAGGGTAACTACGAGCAGTACTTC.

The chain joins TRBV27 to TRBJ2-3; 8 nucleotides agree with TRBD2. This CDR3 has 17 amino acids. Germline values: CDR1 MNHEY, CDR2 SMNVEV (reference sequence). Losses at the gene ends were 5 bases for V and 0 bases for J; bases not matched to a gene: 10. The CDR3, as DNA: TGTGCCAGCAGTCGGGAGGGATATGGCGGTAGCACAGATACGCAGTATTTT. This gives the protein CASSREGYGGSTDTQYF.

The chain has TRBV13 and TRBJ1-1, with no clear D. CDR3 length: 14 residues. V was cut by 0 bases and J by 13 bases, with 18 bases left in between. Germline-derived CDR1 and CDR2 are PRHDT and FYEKMQ (reference sequence). CDR3 DNA: TGTGCCAGCAGCTTAGGAAGTCAGGCGGGATTCGGTTTCTTT. It yields the protein CASSLGSQAGFGFF. Full variable domain (rest looked up from reference TRBV13 and TRBJ1-1): AAGVIQSPRHLIKEKRETATLKCYPIPRHDTVYWYQQGPGQDPQFLISFYEKMQSDKGSIPDRFSAQQFSDYHSELNMSSLELGDSALYFCASSLGSQAGFGFFGQGTRLTVV.

Worth noting for this clone: The sample carries other DNA sequences with the same CDR3. This chain connects TRBV5-6 to TRBJ2-7, with D perhaps TRBD2 (7 bases). CDR3 length: 15 residues. With 4 bases removed from V and 2 bases from J, the gap between germline ends came to 16 bases. The germline V gene has CDR1 SGHDT and CDR2 YYEEEE. In DNA form, the CDR3 reads TGTGCCAGCAGCCTTGGTGCGGGGGCGGCCTACGAGCAGTACTTC. This encodes CASSLGAGAAYEQYF.

The CDR3 reads CASNRAGELYNEQFF. The CDR3 region has the DNA TGTGCCAGCAATCGAGCGGGAGAGCTCTACAATGAGCAGTTCTTC. The chain is built from TRBV9 and TRBJ2-1; TRBD2 aligns across 8 bases. Germline CDR1 is SGDLS and CDR2 is YYNGEE. The CDR3 extends over 15 amino acids. V gave up 6 bases and J gave up 3 bases; unmatched junction bases: 8.

The chain joins TRBV7-3 to TRBJ2-3; D gene uncertain. The V gene's germline CDR1 is SGHTA and CDR2 FQGTGA. V dropped 5 bases and J dropped 5 bases, with 11 bases sitting between them. The CDR3 runs 13 residues. The CDR3 protein is CASSPTPVDTQYF. The CDR3 DNA reads as TGTGCCAGCAGCCCTACCCCGGTAGATACGCAGTATTTT.

V is TRBV27 and J is TRBJ2-7; D is unresolved. Trimming stripped 0 bases from V and 4 bases from J, with 7 bases between. Germline CDR1 reads MNHEY; CDR2 reads SMNVEV (reference sequence). The CDR3 contains 13 residues. The CDR3 nucleotides are TGTGCCAGCAGTTTATCAGGGCAGTACGAGCAGTACTTC. This codes for CASSLSGQYEQYF.

This chain links TRBV27 with TRBJ1-5, with TRBD1 matching 9 bases. The CDR3 runs 19 residues. The ends lost 4 bases at V and 4 bases at J; junction bases unmatched: 17. CDR1 is MNHEY, CDR2 SMNVEV, per germline (reference sequence). The CDR3 spells CASSSIQGALPIGNQPQHF. The DNA for the CDR3 is TGTGCCAGCAGTTCGATACAGGGGGCGCTTCCCATCGGGAATCAGCCCCAGCATTTT.

This clone was detected a few times. The rearrangement links TRBV2 to TRBJ2-4; tentatively, D is TRBD2 (5 bases). Trimming took 0 bases from V and 0 from J, leaving 9 bases between them. Germline-derived CDR1 and CDR2 are SNHLY and FYNNEI. The CDR3 spans 16 residues. The CDR3 coding sequence is TGTGCCAGCAGTGAAGCCCCTGGAGGAGCCAAAAACATTCAGTACTTC. It specifies CASSEAPGGAKNIQYF.

The V gene is TRBV9, the J gene TRBJ2-2, with a tentative D call TRBD1 (6 bases). The CDR3 consists of 15 residues. CDR1 and CDR2 from the germline V gene are SGDLS and YYNGEE. V was clipped by 6 bases and J by 4 bases, with 16 bases between them. The chain's CDR3 is CASTESGQITGELFF. The CDR3 coding sequence is TGTGCCAGCACCGAAAGTGGACAGATCACCGGGGAGCTGTTTTTT.

The chain uses TRBV7-9 and TRBJ2-7; tentatively, D is TRBD1 (5 bases). Trimming stripped 4 bases from V and 4 bases from J, with 11 bases between. CDR1 SEHNR and CDR2 FQNEAQ come from the germline V gene (reference sequence). CDR3 length: 13 amino acids. CDR3 sequence (DNA): TGTGCCAGCAGCTCCCCGACAGAGTACGAGCAGTACTTC. Its translation is CASSSPTEYEQYF.

The chain combines TRBV25-1 with TRBJ1-2; D gene unclear. V was trimmed by 3 bases and J by 7 bases, leaving 6 bases between them. The CDR3 length is 11 residues. Germline loops: CDR1 MGHDK, CDR2 SYGVNS. The CDR3 reads CASSDGFGYTF. The CDR3 nucleotides are TGTGCCAGCAGTGACGGGTTTGGCTACACCTTC.